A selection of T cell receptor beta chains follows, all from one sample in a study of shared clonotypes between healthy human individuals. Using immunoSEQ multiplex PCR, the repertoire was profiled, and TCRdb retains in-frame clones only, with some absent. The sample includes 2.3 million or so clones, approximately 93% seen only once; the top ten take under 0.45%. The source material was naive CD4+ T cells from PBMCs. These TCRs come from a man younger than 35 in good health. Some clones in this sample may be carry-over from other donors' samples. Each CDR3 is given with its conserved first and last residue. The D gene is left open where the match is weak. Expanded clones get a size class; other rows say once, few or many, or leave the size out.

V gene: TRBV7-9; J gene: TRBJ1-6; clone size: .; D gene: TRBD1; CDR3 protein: CASSGGQGRRSPLHF; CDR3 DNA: TGTGCCAGCAGCGGAGGACAGGGGAGGCGCTCACCCCTCCACTTT
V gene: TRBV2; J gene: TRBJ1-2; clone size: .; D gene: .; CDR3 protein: CASRVIQGVDDYTF; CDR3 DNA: TGTGCCAGCAGGGTAATACAGGGAGTCGATGACTACACCTTC
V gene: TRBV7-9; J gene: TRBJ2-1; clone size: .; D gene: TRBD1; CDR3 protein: CASSPNRGRINEQFF; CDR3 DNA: TGTGCCAGCAGCCCGAACAGGGGGCGAATCAATGAGCAGTTCTTC
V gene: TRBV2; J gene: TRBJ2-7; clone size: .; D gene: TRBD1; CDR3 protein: CASTRDRASSYEQYF; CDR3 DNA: TGTGCCAGCACTAGGGACAGGGCGAGCTCCTACGAGCAGTACTTC
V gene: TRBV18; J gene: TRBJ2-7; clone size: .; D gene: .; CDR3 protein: CASSPPSSVGLYEQYF; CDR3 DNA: TGTGCCAGCTCACCACCGTCTAGCGTGGGGCTCTACGAGCAGTACTTC
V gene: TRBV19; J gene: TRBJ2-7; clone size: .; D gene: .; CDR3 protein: CASSTPGGGVYEQYF; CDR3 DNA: TGTGCCAGTAGTACCCCGGGAGGGGGCGTTTACGAGCAGTACTTC
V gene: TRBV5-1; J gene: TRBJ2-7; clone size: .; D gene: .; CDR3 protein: CASSSRTFEQYF; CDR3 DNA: TGCGCCAGCAGCTCACGGACGTTCGAGCAGTACTTC
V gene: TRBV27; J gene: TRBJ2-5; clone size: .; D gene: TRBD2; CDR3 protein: CASSQWTSGRSVTQYF; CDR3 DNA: TGTGCCAGCAGTCAATGGACTAGCGGGAGATCCGTGACCCAGTACTTC
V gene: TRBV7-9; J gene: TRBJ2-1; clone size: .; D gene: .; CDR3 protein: CASSSSGTSIRNEQFF; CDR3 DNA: TGTGCCAGCAGCTCCTCCGGGACTTCCATACGCAATGAGCAGTTCTTC
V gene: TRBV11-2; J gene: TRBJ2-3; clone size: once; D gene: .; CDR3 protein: CASSSGVASTDTQYF; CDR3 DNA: TGTGCCAGCAGCTCGGGGGTGGCTAGCACAGATACGCAGTATTTT
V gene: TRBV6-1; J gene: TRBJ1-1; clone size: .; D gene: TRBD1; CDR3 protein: CASSEQHRGTEAFF; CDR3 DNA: TGTGCCAGCAGCGAACAACACAGGGGGACTGAAGCTTTCTTT
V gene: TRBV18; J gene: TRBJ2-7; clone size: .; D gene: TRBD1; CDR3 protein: CASSPTGADYEQYF; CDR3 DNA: TGTGCCAGCTCACCTACAGGGGCCGACTACGAGCAGTACTTC
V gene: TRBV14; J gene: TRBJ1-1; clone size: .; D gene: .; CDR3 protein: CASSQEWGRQTEAFF; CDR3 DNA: TGTGCCAGCAGCCAAGAATGGGGCAGGCAGACTGAAGCTTTCTTT
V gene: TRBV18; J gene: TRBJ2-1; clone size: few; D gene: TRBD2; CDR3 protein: CASSPGLAGHNEQFF; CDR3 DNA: TGTGCCAGCTCACCGGGACTAGCGGGGCACAATGAGCAGTTCTTC
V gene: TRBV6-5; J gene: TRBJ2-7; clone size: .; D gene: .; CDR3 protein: CATAFGGEYEQYF; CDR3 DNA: TGTGCCACAGCATTTGGGGGCGAGTACGAGCAGTACTTC
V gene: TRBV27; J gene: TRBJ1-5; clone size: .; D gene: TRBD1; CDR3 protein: CASSARTGGPQHF; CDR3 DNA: TGTGCCAGCAGCGCAAGGACAGGAGGGCCCCAGCATTTT
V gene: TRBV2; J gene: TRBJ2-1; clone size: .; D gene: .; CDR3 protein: CASSPSSGYNEQFF; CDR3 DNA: TGTGCCAGCAGCCCCAGCAGCGGCTACAATGAGCAGTTCTTC
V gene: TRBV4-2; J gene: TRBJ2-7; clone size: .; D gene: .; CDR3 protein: CASSQGRTPAHEQYF; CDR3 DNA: TGTGCCAGCAGCCAAGGTCGGACACCAGCCCACGAGCAGTACTTC
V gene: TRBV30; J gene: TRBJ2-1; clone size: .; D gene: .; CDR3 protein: CAWSLLDRRSVTNEQFF; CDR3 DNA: TGTGCCTGGAGTCTTCTGGACCGCCGATCTGTAACTAATGAGCAGTTCTTC
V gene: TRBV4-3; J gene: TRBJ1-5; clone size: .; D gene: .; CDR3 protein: CASSQDNQGNQPQHF; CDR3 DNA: TGCGCCAGCAGCCAAGATAACCAAGGCAATCAGCCCCAGCATTTT
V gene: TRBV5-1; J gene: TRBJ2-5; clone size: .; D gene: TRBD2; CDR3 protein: CASSLAGTSGSGQETQYF; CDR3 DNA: TGCGCCAGCAGCTTGGCCGGGACTAGCGGGAGTGGGCAAGAGACCCAGTACTTC
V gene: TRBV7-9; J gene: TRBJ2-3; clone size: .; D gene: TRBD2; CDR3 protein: CASSLAGVTDTQYF; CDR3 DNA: TGTGCCAGCAGCCTAGCGGGGGTTACAGATACGCAGTATTTT